The 24 T cell receptor beta chains below were found in one sample sequenced in a study of cytomegalovirus exposure and HLA in healthy donors (dated by TCRdb to about 2017). The library was obtained by the immunoSEQ multiplex PCR assay. The table was pulled from immuneACCESS by TCRdb, which kept in-frame rearrangements only. Such tables lose some clones; where checked, under half of the loss comes from unresolved V genes, and the rest has no known cause. A total of about 82,000 clones appear in this sample, approximately 93% of them only once. 0.67% of the sample lies in the top ten. The material sequenced was PBMCs. Source of these receptors: a young man in good health and CMV-seronegative.

The chain couples TRBV19 to TRBJ2-5; 8 bases are shared with TRBD2. The CDR3 has 14 residues. Losses at the gene ends were 5 bases for V and 4 bases for J; bases not matched to a gene: 6. Germline-derived CDR1 and CDR2 are LNHDA and SQIVND (reference sequence). This CDR3 is CASSSGLALETQYF. The CDR3 DNA follows: TGTGCCAGTAGTTCAGGACTAGCACTAGAGACCCAGTACTTC.

This chain connects TRBV6-1 to TRBJ2-3, with TRBD2 matching 12 bases. The CDR3 has 14 amino acids. The V and J ends lost 7 bases and 5 bases, in that order; junction bases with no gene match: 4. Germline V gene data show CDR1 as MNHNS and CDR2 as SASEGT. Written as DNA, the CDR3 is TGTGCCAGCACTGAGACTAGCGGGAGAGATACGCAGTATTTT. The encoded protein is CASTETSGRDTQYF.

This clone was detected a few times. The chain links TRBV6-4 to TRBJ2-1; TRBD2 might be the D (5 bases). With 6 bases removed from V and 0 bases from J, the gap between germline ends came to 12 bases. The length of the CDR3 is 15 residues. The V gene's germline CDR1 is MRHNA and CDR2 SNTAGT. The CDR3 is CASSLSGGSYNEQFF. The CDR3 DNA sequence: TGTGCCAGCAGCCTCAGCGGAGGCTCCTACAATGAGCAGTTCTTC.

This chain uses TRBV6-6 with TRBJ2-7; possibly TRBD1 for D (5 bases). Between the trimmed V and J ends, which lost 0 bases and 3 bases, there was a span of 15 bases. The CDR3 totals 16 residues. Germline CDR1 and CDR2: MNHNY and SVGAGI (reference sequence). CDR3 sequence: CASSYSVPGINYEQYF. The CDR3 DNA is TGTGCCAGCAGTTACTCCGTACCAGGGATCAACTACGAGCAGTACTTC.

The gene calls are TRBV21-1 and TRBJ2-7; the D call TRBD2 from the table was never checked on the DNA. TRBV21-1 is marked as a pseudogene. The CDR3 totals 15 residues. The CDR3 protein is CASSKSGLSSYEQYF. The DNA for the CDR3 is TGTGCCAGCAGCAAATCGGGACTGAGCTCCTACGAGCAGTACTTC.

The chain is built from TRBV7-8 and TRBJ1-3; no clear D. This CDR3 is 14 amino acids long. V lost 5 bases to trimming and J lost 0 bases, with 8 bases between them. CDR1 is SGHVS, CDR2 FQNEAQ, per germline. CDR3 DNA: TGTGCCAGCAGCCCACTTATCTCTGGAAACACCATATATTTT. Amino acids: CASSPLISGNTIYF.

DNA of the CDR3: TGTGCCTGGGCCGGGCTGGTAGCGGGATTCACAGATACGCAGTATTTT. Protein: CAWAGLVAGFTDTQYF. The chain combines TRBV30 with TRBJ2-3; 8 positions match TRBD2. The CDR3 loop spans 16 amino acids. With V trimmed by 5 bases and J by 2 bases, 12 bases remained unmatched. The V gene's germline CDR1 is GTSNPN and CDR2 SVGIG (reference sequence).

The chain joins TRBV5-3 to TRBJ1-1, with TRBD1 matching 7 bases. TRBV5-3 is identified as an open reading frame with a role that is uncertain. V gave up 4 bases and J gave up 1 base; unmatched junction bases: 1. This CDR3 region has 13 residues. CDR3 region: CARSNRGNTEAFF. The CDR3 nucleotides are TGTGCCAGAAGCAACAGGGGGAACACTGAAGCTTTCTTT.

This clone has just one count. V gene TRBV30 combines with J gene TRBJ1-2; D is unresolved. The V end was cut by 0 bases, the J end by 5 bases, with 4 bases between. The CDR3 loop spans 11 amino acids. The V gene's germline CDR1 is GTSNPN and CDR2 SVGIG (reference sequence). The CDR3 coding sequence is TGTGCCTGGAGTGTCTCGTATGGCTACACCTTC. It translates to CAWSVSYGYTF.

This sequence joins TRBV2 and TRBJ1-6; D remains unclear. Trimming pared 7 bases from V and 7 bases from J, leaving 11 bases between. This CDR3 region has 13 residues. CDR1 and CDR2 from the germline V gene are SNHLY and FYNNEI. Here the CDR3 reads CASKPTRNSPLHF. The DNA for the CDR3 is TGTGCCAGCAAGCCGACGAGGAATTCACCCCTCCACTTT.

The chain links TRBV5-1 to TRBJ2-7; 14 bases fit TRBD2. The V segment lost 0 bases and the J segment 4 bases; nucleotides outside the gene matches: 3. The germline V gene has CDR1 SGHRS and CDR2 YFSETQ. The CDR3 consists of 16 residues. Here the CDR3 reads CASSLGGTSGRYEQYF. CDR3 DNA: TGCGCCAGCAGCTTGGGGGGGACTAGCGGGAGATACGAGCAGTACTTC.

V and J are TRBV18 and TRBJ2-5, with D possibly TRBD2 on 6 matching bases. The CDR3 sequence is 16 residues long. Trimming took 0 bases from V and 4 from J, leaving 15 bases between them. CDR1 KGHSH and CDR2 LQKENI come from the germline V gene. Here the CDR3 reads CASSPPPSAGRETQYF. The CDR3 nucleotides read TGTGCCAGCTCACCACCGCCTAGCGCAGGGAGAGAGACCCAGTACTTC. Drawing the rest from reference TRBV18 and TRBJ2-5, the complete variable domain is NAGVMQNPRHLVRRRGQEARLRCSPMKGHSHVYWYRQLPEEGLKFMVYLQKENIIDESGMPKERFSAEFPKEGPSILRIQQVVRGDSAAYFCASSPPPSAGRETQYFGPGTRLLVL.

The chain uses TRBV27 and TRBJ2-5; possible D gene TRBD2, 7 bases. Germline CDR1 reads MNHEY; CDR2 reads SMNVEV (reference sequence). The germline V and J ends were trimmed by 1 base and 2 bases, with 14 bases remaining between them. CDR3 length: 16 amino acids. The CDR3 sequence: CASSLLGGREQETQYF. The CDR3 coding sequence is TGTGCCAGCAGTTTATTGGGGGGGCGCGAGCAAGAGACCCAGTACTTC.

This clone was seen just once. V gene TRBV2 combines with J gene TRBJ1-3; 7 bases agree with TRBD1. V dropped 6 bases and J dropped 3; count of bases not matched to a gene: 8. CDR1 and CDR2 (germline): SNHLY, FYNNEI. There are 15 residues in the CDR3. The CDR3 is CASRLDRVVGNTIYF. The CDR3 nucleotides read TGTGCCAGCAGATTAGACAGGGTAGTTGGAAACACCATATATTTT. The entire variable domain, with the rest obtained from reference TRBV2 and TRBJ1-3, is as follows: EPEVTQTPSHQVTQMGQEVILRCVPISNHLYFYWYRQILGQKVEFLVSFYNNEISEKSEIFDDQFSVERPDGSNFTLKIRSTKLEDSAMYFCASRLDRVVGNTIYFGEGSWLTVV.

The chain links TRBV27 to TRBJ2-4, with D unresolved. Germline loops: CDR1 MNHEY, CDR2 SMNVEV (reference sequence). The CDR3 extends over 15 amino acids. V dropped 3 bases and J dropped 0 bases, with 9 bases sitting between them. As DNA, the CDR3 is TGTGCCAGCAGTTTTTACAGTACAGCCAAAAACATTCAGTACTTC. Translating it yields CASSFYSTAKNIQYF.

The V gene is TRBV29-1, the J gene TRBJ1-2, with 7 bases identical to TRBD1. V lost 7 bases and J lost 3; bases outside the gene matches: 8. Germline assignment: CDR1 SQVTM and CDR2 ANQGSEA. The CDR3 has 13 amino acids. CDR3 sequence reads: CSAGDSLDYGYTF. In DNA, the CDR3 is TGCAGCGCTGGGGACAGCCTAGACTATGGCTACACCTTC.

J is TRBJ1-2 and V is TRBV7-9, with 7 positions matching TRBD1. The length of the CDR3 is 15 residues. CDR1 is SEHNR and CDR2 is FQNEAQ in the germline V gene (reference sequence). V trimming: 5 bases; J trimming: 0 bases; junction bases outside the gene matches: 6. CDR3 loop: CASSMPGTANYGYTF. The CDR3 nucleotides read TGTGCCAGCAGCATGCCTGGGACAGCTAACTATGGCTACACCTTC.

This rearrangement joins TRBV18 to TRBJ2-5, with D possibly TRBD1 on 5 matching bases. Germline assignment: CDR1 KGHSH and CDR2 LQKENI. The CDR3 runs 16 residues. Trimming took off 4 bases at V and 5 bases at J, with 20 bases between the two ends. The CDR3, as DNA: TGTGCCAGCTCACTTAACGCCGGGCCCCAGGGCGAGACCCAGTACTTC. Translating gives CASSLNAGPQGETQYF.

J is TRBJ2-1 and V is TRBV6-6, with D hard to call. The CDR3 contains 13 residues. Germline CDR1 and CDR2: MNHNY and SVGAGI (reference sequence). V was clipped by 6 bases and J by 0 bases, with 6 bases between them. CDR3 coding DNA: TGTGCCAGCAGCCCGTTCTCCTACAATGAGCAGTTCTTC. Protein product: CASSPFSYNEQFF.

The V and J genes are TRBV7-8 and TRBJ1-5; 8 bases are a match to TRBD1. The CDR3 loop spans 15 amino acids. Germline V gene lookup returns CDR1 SGHVS and CDR2 FQNEAQ. The J segment lost 3 bases and the V segment lost 3 bases, leaving 4 bases of the junction unmatched. The CDR3 coding sequence is TGTGCCAGCAGCTTGCGACAGGGGTTCAATCAGCCCCAGCATTTT. It encodes CASSLRQGFNQPQHF.

The rearrangement uses TRBV5-1 and TRBJ1-6; TRBD1 might be the D (6 bases). Trimming cost V 4 bases and J 9 bases, with 17 bases left between them. The CDR3 has 15 amino acids. CDR1 is SGHRS and CDR2 is YFSETQ in the germline V gene. The DNA for the CDR3 is TGCGCCAGCAGCGAATCGACAGGCTCGGGTTCACCCCTCCACTTT. It is translated as CASSESTGSGSPLHF.

The chain employs TRBV6-5 and TRBJ2-1; 9 nucleotides match TRBD2. V gave up 2 bases and J gave up 1 base; unmatched junction bases: 3. The CDR3 is made up of 16 amino acids. Germline V CDR1 and CDR2: MNHEY, SVGAGI. For the CDR3, the DNA is TGTGCCAGCAGTTACGTGACTAGCGGTTCCTACAATGAGCAGTTCTTC. Translation: CASSYVTSGSYNEQFF.

Remarks on this clone: Other DNA sequences in this sample translate to the same CDR3. The chain uses TRBV5-1 and TRBJ1-1, with 8 positions matching TRBD1. Germline V lookup: CDR1 SGHRS, CDR2 YFSETQ. The CDR3 runs to 14 residues. The V segment lost 4 bases and the J segment 1 base; nucleotides outside the gene matches: 3. CDR3 sequence reads: CASSTGQGNTEAFF. The DNA for the CDR3 is TGCGCCAGCAGCACAGGACAGGGGAACACTGAAGCTTTCTTT. Full variable domain (remainder filled in from reference TRBV5-1 and TRBJ1-1): KAGVTQTPRYLIKTRGQQVTLSCSPISGHRSVSWYQQTPGQGLQFLFEYFSETQRNKGNFPGRFSGRQFSNSRSEMNVSTLELGDSALYLCASSTGQGNTEAFFGQGTRLTVV.

This clone was recorded only once. The V gene is TRBV19, the J gene TRBJ1-2, with 7 bases aligning to TRBD1. The J segment lost 4 bases and the V segment lost 5 bases, leaving 7 bases of the junction unmatched. The CDR3 contains 14 residues. CDR1 and CDR2 from the germline V gene are LNHDA and SQIVND (reference sequence). The CDR3 bases are TGTGCCAGTAGTTCACCGGGACAGTCCTATGGCTACACCTTC. It translates to CASSSPGQSYGYTF.